The rows below give T cell receptor beta chains drawn from one sample of a study of cytomegalovirus exposure and HLA in healthy donors. Repertoires were generated with immunoSEQ multiplex PCR, while TCRdb's copy carries only in-frame clones and drops some. The sample contains approximately 75,000 clones, 65% to 70% of which appear only once. Sequenced: PBMCs. Receptors originate from a man between 40 and 49 years old in good health and CMV-seropositive. CDR3s include the opening cysteine and the closing phenylalanine or tryptophan. D genes are given only for firm matches. Rows may omit the clone size; those that give it use once, few, many or a size class.

few,NA,TRBJ1-4,TRBV2,TGTGCCAGCAGAGAGTCTCCGGGACAAGTGGAAAAACTGTTTTTT,CASRESPGQVEKLFF
NA,NA,TRBJ1-1,TRBV9,TGTGCCAGCAGCGTAAATGGAGAATGGAACACTGAAGCTTTCTTT,CASSVNGEWNTEAFF
NA,NA,TRBJ1-3,TRBV4-3,TGCGCCAGCAGCCAAGAGAGGGCGGGACTCTCTGGAAACACCATATATTTT,CASSQERAGLSGNTIYF
NA,TRBD1,TRBJ2-7,TRBV19,TGTGCCAGTAGCCGAGGGGGGACAGGGGTCAACGAGCAGTACTTC,CASSRGGTGVNEQYF
NA,NA,TRBJ2-7,TRBV21-1,TGTGCCAGCAGCAAAGCGCTGGGGACAGGGGGTGAGGTTGAGGTCGAGCAGTACTTC,CASSKALGTGGEVEVEQYF
NA,NA,TRBJ1-3,TRBV28,TGTGCCAGCAGCCCAACTGGGGGGGGTCCTGGAAACACCATATATTTT,CASSPTGGGPGNTIYF
NA,NA,TRBJ1-2,TRBV7-9,TGTGCCAGCAGCTTATTCGTCAAGAGAGTCGACTATGGCTACACCTTC,CASSLFVKRVDYGYTF
NA,TRBD1,TRBJ1-2,TRBV4-1,TGCGCCAGCAGCCCCGTGACAGGGAACTATGGCTACACCTTC,CASSPVTGNYGYTF
NA,NA,TRBJ1-1,TRBV11-2,TGTGCCAGCAGCGTAAACAGCCGGGAAGCTTTCTTT,CASSVNSREAFF
NA,NA,TRBJ1-1,TRBV9,TGTGCCAGCAGCCCGATGGGCGCGGGTACGAACACTGAAGCTTTCTTT,CASSPMGAGTNTEAFF
NA,NA,TRBJ1-6,TRBV11-3,TGTGCCAGCAGCTTAAACAGGGATTCACCCCTCCACTTT,CASSLNRDSPLHF
NA,NA,TRBJ2-3,TRBV5-1,TGCGCCAGCAGCTTGGTCGGCGGGGTGAGCACAGATACGCAGTATTTT,CASSLVGGVSTDTQYF
NA,NA,TRBJ1-5,TRBV11-2,TGTGCCAGCAGCGACCTCCGGGGTCCGGTGAATCAGCCCCAGCATTTT,CASSDLRGPVNQPQHF
NA,NA,TRBJ2-3,TRBV27,TGTGCCAGCAGGGAGCGGGCCACAGATACGCAGTATTTT,CASRERATDTQYF
NA,NA,TRBJ2-3,TRBV5-1,TGCGCCAGCAGCTTGGGCAGGTACACAGATACGCAGTATTTT,CASSLGRYTDTQYF
NA,TRBD1,TRBJ1-2,TRBV29-1,TGCAGCGGACCGGACAGGACTAACTATGGCTACACCTTC,CSGPDRTNYGYTF
NA,NA,TRBJ1-5,TRBV28,TGTGCCAGCAGCCAACGGCAGCCCCAGCATTTT,CASSQRQPQHF
once,TRBD2,TRBJ2-3,TRBV9,TGTGCCAGCAGCGTAGGGACTAGCGGGGAGACAGATACGCAGTATTTT,CASSVGTSGETDTQYF
NA,TRBD2,TRBJ2-1,TRBV6-1,TGTGCCAGCAGTGCCGGGACTAGCGGGGGGGCTCATCAGTCCTACAATGAGCAGTTCTTC,CASSAGTSGGAHQSYNEQFF
once,TRBD2,TRBJ2-1,TRBV29-1,TGCAGCGTTGAAACCCTAGCGGGGGGGCCAGTTTCATGGAATGAGCAGTTCTTC,CSVETLAGGPVSWNEQFF